These 14 T cell receptor beta chains were all obtained from the same sample, sequenced in a study of blood T cell repertoires in COVID-19. The table came from immunoSEQ multiplex PCR; TCRdb's copy has only in-frame clones and leaves some out. Here the sample spans some 120,000 clones, roughly nine tenths being singletons. The source material was peripheral blood. The receptors shown here come from a man in his sixties with COVID-19, enrolled during active disease.

The chain employs TRBV10-1 and TRBJ2-2; TRBD1 might be the D (5 bases). The V gene lost 3 bases and the J gene lost 4 bases, with 9 bases spanning the gap. Germline CDR1 WNHNN, CDR2 SYGVQD (reference sequence). The CDR3 has 14 amino acids. In nucleotides, the CDR3 is TGCGCCAGCAGTGAAGACAGTCGCACCGGGGAGCTGTTTTTT. Translation: CASSEDSRTGELFF.

This chain connects TRBV12-3 or TRBV12-4 to TRBJ1-2; the D gene is possibly TRBD1 (5 bases). Trimming pared 4 bases from V and 8 bases from J, leaving 14 bases between. This CDR3 is 13 amino acids long. DNA for the CDR3: TGTGCCAGCAGTTACGACAGCGCGGGGGGCTACACCTTC. It codes for CASSYDSAGGYTF.

Comment on this clone: This same CDR3 is encoded by further DNA sequences in the sample. The V and J genes are TRBV5-1 and TRBJ1-1; no reliable D call. The germline V gene has CDR1 SGHRS and CDR2 YFSETQ. CDR3 length equals 14 residues. V lost 0 bases and J lost 1, with 7 bases in between. The CDR3 reads CASSLGAGNTEAFF. The CDR3 nucleotides read TGCGCCAGCAGCTTGGGTGCGGGGAACACTGAAGCTTTCTTT.

This chain uses TRBV6-1 with TRBJ2-1, with TRBD2 matching 9 bases. V dropped 3 bases and J dropped 9; count of bases not matched to a gene: 9. This CDR3 region has 15 residues. CDR1 is MNHNS and CDR2 is SASEGT in the germline V gene. The CDR3 DNA reads as TGTGCCAGCAGTGAGTCGGCGGGAGGGCCTGGTGAGCAGTTCTTC. As protein: CASSESAGGPGEQFF.

The chain has TRBV6-4 and TRBJ2-1; weak D call: TRBD2 (7 bases). This CDR3 region has 16 residues. Trimming took 0 bases from V and 3 from J, leaving 12 bases between them. CDR1 and CDR2 from the germline V gene are MRHNA and SNTAGT. The CDR3 DNA reads TGTGCCAGCAGTGACTCTTACGGGGGGCACTACAATGAGCAGTTCTTC. It codes for CASSDSYGGHYNEQFF.

The chain has TRBV9 and TRBJ2-2; maybe TRBD2 (5 bases). Trimming cost V 3 bases and J 7 bases, with 13 bases left between them. CDR1 is SGDLS, CDR2 YYNGEE, per germline. CDR3 length: 14 amino acids. For the CDR3, the DNA is TGTGCCAGCAGCGCACCTAGCAGTGGCGGGGAGCTGTTTTTT. Protein product: CASSAPSSGGELFF.

The chain combines TRBV29-1 with TRBJ2-2, with D maybe TRBD2 (6 bases). The CDR3 is made up of 14 amino acids. Germline CDR1 and CDR2: SQVTM and ANQGSEA. Trimming left V 6 bases short and J 2 bases short, with 13 bases between. CDR3 amino acids: CSVTGLLNTGELFF. As DNA, the CDR3 is TGCAGCGTAACGGGACTCCTTAACACCGGGGAGCTGTTTTTT.

This chain uses TRBV29-1 with TRBJ2-3, with D hard to call. Deletions cut 3 bases from V and 2 bases from J, with 6 bases between. The CDR3 has 12 amino acids. The germline V gene encodes CDR1 SQVTM and CDR2 ANQGSEA. CDR3 sequence: CSVDGNTDTQYF. CDR3 sequence (DNA): TGCAGCGTTGATGGCAACACAGATACGCAGTATTTT.

J is TRBJ1-2 and V is TRBV29-1, with D uncertain. The CDR3 covers 12 residues. Trimming stripped 6 bases from V and 5 bases from J, with 13 bases between. Germline V gene lookup returns CDR1 SQVTM and CDR2 ANQGSEA. CDR3 amino acids: CSVAKTGYGYTF. The DNA of the CDR3 is TGCAGCGTCGCTAAAACGGGGTATGGCTACACCTTC.

The genes are TRBV19 and TRBJ1-6, with no clear D. The germline gives CDR1 LNHDA, CDR2 SQIVND (reference sequence). Trimming left V 8 bases short and J 8 bases short, with 10 bases between. The CDR3 runs to 12 residues. CDR3 loop: CASGDGDSPLHF. The CDR3 coding sequence is TGTGCCAGTGGTGACGGGGATTCACCCCTCCACTTT.

This clone was detected only once. The chain recombines TRBV4-3 with TRBJ2-7; D perhaps matches TRBD2 (6 bases). Germline loops: CDR1 LGHNA, CDR2 YSLEER. The V end lost 0 bases, the J end lost 0 bases, and 12 bases lay between the germline ends. This CDR3 has 16 residues. The chain's CDR3 is CASSQDWRGSSYEQYF. CDR3 coding DNA: TGCGCCAGCAGCCAAGATTGGCGGGGAAGCTCCTACGAGCAGTACTTC.

This chain joins TRBV9 and TRBJ1-4; 9 bases agree with TRBD1. Looked up from germline, CDR1 is SGDLS and CDR2 is YYNGEE. The CDR3 consists of 15 residues. V lost 2 bases, J lost 4 bases, and 3 bases stayed unmatched. This CDR3 is CASSVGQGNNEKLFF. As DNA, the CDR3 is TGTGCCAGCAGCGTGGGACAGGGCAATAATGAAAAACTGTTTTTT.

The rearrangement uses TRBV6-4 and TRBJ2-3, with D unresolved. Trimming left V 3 bases short and J 6 bases short, with 13 bases between. The CDR3 is made up of 14 amino acids. Germline V gives CDR1 MRHNA, CDR2 SNTAGT. In DNA form, the CDR3 reads TGTGCCAGCAGTGAAGGTCAGGCATCGGATACGCAGTATTTT. Amino acid sequence: CASSEGQASDTQYF.

The rearrangement uses TRBV11-2 and TRBJ1-5; 9 nucleotides agree with TRBD1. J gave up 2 bases and V 4 bases, and 9 bases lay outside the gene matches. The germline V gene has CDR1 SGHAT and CDR2 FQNNGV. The CDR3 consists of 17 residues. CDR3 protein: CASSSGQGSNGNQPQHF. In DNA, the CDR3 is TGTGCCAGCAGCTCCGGACAGGGGAGTAATGGCAATCAGCCCCAGCATTTT.